This T cell receptor (beta chain) was retrieved from a study of metastatic and nonmetastatic thyroid tumors. Study information: Repertoire comparisons spanned blood and tumor or nodule tissue from malignant and benign thyroid patients.

In the original workflow: What underpinned the distant-metastasis classifier for papillary thyroid cancer was the set of CDR3 differences across clinicopathological groups. TCRdb redid the clone calls on the PCR reads using MiXCR. TCRdb, not the original authors, processed these V and J calls. The repertoire has roughly 18,000 clones, roughly 29% of them found once; the top ten carry about 25%. Study outcomes and limitations: Compared with benign nodules, malignant thyroid tumors were reported to have significantly higher TCR beta diversity in both blood and tumor.

Germline V gene sequence: CDR1 SGHDN, CDR2 FVKESK. The CDR3 spans 11 residues. V lost 4 bases and J lost 6, with 5 bases in between. This clone occurred many times. Its antigen remains unidentified. Patients underwent thyroid surgery, and none had received any treatment before it. This clonotype originated in a male donor with papillary thyroid cancer or a benign thyroid nodule (not recorded which). Some clones in this sample may be carry-over from other donors' samples. J is TRBJ2-3 and V is TRBV14; D remains unclear. The sequencing input was tumor tissue. The CDR3 DNA follows: TGTGCCAGCAGCCTATTGGATACGCAGTATTTT. This encodes CASSLLDTQYF.